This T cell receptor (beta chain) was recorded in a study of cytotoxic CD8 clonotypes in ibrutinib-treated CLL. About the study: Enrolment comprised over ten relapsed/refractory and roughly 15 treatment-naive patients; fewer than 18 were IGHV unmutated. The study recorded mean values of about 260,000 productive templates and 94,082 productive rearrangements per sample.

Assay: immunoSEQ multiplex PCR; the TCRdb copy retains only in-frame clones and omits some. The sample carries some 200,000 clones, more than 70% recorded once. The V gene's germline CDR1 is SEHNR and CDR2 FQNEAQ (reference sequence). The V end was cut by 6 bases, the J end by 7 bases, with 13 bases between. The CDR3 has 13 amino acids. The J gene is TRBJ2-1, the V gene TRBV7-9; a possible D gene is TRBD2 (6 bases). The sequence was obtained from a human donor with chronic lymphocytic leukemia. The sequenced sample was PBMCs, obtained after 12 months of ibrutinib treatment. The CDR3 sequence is CASRGGRPNEQFF. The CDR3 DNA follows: TGTGCCAGCAGAGGTGGGAGGCCAAATGAGCAGTTCTTC.